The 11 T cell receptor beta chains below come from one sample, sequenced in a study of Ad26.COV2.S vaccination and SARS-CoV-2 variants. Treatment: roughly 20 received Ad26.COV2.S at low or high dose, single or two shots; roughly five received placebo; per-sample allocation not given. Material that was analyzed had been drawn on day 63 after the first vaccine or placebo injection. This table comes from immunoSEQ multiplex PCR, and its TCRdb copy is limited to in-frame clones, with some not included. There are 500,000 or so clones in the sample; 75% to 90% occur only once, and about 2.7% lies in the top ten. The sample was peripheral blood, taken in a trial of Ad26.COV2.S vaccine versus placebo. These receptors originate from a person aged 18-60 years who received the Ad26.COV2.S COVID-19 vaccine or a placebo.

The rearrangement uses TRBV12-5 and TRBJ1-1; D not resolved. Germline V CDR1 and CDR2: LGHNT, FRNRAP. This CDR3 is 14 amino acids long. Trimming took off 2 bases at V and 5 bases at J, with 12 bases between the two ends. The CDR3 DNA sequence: TGTGCTAGTGGTTTGTTCGGCGGGGTTACTGAAGCTTTCTTT. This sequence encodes CASGLFGGVTEAFF.

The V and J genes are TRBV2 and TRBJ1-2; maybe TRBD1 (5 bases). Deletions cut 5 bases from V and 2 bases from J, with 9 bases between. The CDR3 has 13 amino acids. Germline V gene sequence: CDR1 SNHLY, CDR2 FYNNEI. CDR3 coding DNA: TGTGCCAGCAGTCAACAGGTCAACTATGGCTACACCTTC. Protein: CASSQQVNYGYTF. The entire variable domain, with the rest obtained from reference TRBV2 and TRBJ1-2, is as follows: EPEVTQTPSHQVTQMGQEVILRCVPISNHLYFYWYRQILGQKVEFLVSFYNNEISEKSEIFDDQFSVERPDGSNFTLKIRSTKLEDSAMYFCASSQQVNYGYTFGSGTRLTVV.

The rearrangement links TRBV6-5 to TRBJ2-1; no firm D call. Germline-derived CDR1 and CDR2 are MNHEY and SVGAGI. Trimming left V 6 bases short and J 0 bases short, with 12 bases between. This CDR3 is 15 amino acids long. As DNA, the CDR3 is TGTGCCAGCAGAAGTGGCGGTCGCTCCTACAATGAGCAGTTCTTC. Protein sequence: CASRSGGRSYNEQFF.

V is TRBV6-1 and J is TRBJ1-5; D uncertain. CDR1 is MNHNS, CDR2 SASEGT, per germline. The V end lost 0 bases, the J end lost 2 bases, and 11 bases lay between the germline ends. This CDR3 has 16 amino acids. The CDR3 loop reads CASSEAGRIGNQPQHF. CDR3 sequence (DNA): TGTGCCAGCAGTGAAGCCGGCAGAATTGGCAATCAGCCCCAGCATTTT.

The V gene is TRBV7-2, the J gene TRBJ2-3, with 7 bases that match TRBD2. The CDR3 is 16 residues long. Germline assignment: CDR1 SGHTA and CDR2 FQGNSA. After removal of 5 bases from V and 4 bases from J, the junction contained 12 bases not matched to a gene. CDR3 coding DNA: TGTGCCAGCAGCCTCCTAGGGAGGGTTAGCGCAGATACGCAGTATTTT. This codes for CASSLLGRVSADTQYF.

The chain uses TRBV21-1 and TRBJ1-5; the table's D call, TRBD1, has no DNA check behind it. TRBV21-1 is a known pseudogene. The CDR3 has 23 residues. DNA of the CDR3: TGTGCCAGCAGCATACGAGAATCCGGGACAGACACTCGCCCAACCCTTAGCAATCAGCCCCAGCATTTT. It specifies CASSIRESGTDTRPTLSNQPQHF.

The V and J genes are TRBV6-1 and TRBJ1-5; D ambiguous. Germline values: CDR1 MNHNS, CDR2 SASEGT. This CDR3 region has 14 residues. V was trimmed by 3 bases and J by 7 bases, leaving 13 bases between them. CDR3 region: CASSDHGPQQPQHF. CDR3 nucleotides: TGTGCCAGCAGTGACCATGGCCCCCAACAGCCCCAGCATTTT.

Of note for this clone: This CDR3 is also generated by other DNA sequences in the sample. The CDR3 sequence: CASSRSRATNEKLFF. CDR3 nucleotides: TGTGCCAGCTCAAGGTCGAGAGCAACTAATGAAAAACTGTTTTTT. The chain is built from TRBV18 and TRBJ1-4, with D hard to call. Germline V gene sequence: CDR1 KGHSH, CDR2 LQKENI. CDR3 length: 15 amino acids. V was shortened by 5 bases and J by 0 bases, with 10 bases between the two germline ends.

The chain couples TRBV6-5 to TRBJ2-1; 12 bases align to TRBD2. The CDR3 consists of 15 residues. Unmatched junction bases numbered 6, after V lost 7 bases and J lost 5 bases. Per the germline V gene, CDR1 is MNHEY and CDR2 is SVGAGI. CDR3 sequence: CASIMTSGSHNEQFF. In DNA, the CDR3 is TGTGCCAGCATTATGACTAGCGGGAGCCACAATGAGCAGTTCTTC.

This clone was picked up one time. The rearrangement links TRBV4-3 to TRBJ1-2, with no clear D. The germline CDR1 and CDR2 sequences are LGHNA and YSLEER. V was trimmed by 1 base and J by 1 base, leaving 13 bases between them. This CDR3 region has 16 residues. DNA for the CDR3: TGCGCCAGCAGCCAAGTCCGATCATTCTATAACTATGGCTACACCTTC. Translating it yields CASSQVRSFYNYGYTF.

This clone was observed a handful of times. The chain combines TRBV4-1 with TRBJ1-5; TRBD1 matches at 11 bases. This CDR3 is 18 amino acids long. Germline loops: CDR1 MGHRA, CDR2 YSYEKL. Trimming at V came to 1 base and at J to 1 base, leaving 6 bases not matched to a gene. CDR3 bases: TGCGCCAGCAGCCAAGCCGGACAGGGGGCTAGGAGCAATCAGCCCCAGCATTTT. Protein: CASSQAGQGARSNQPQHF.